Given below is one TCR beta chain in context. Authors' data handling: Researchers report that nucleated cell counts were estimated from reference gene primer amplification. Only in-frame clones appear in the TCRdb table, and some are missing; sequencing was by immunoSEQ multiplex PCR. Clone size and the V and J calls come from that table; the DNA yielded D and trimming. The sample has 200,000 or so clones, approximately 81% seen once. The data originate from a study of blood T cell repertoires in COVID-19. Across the study: Acute-phase and convalescent COVID-19 samples originated in the United States, Italy and Spain.

The CDR3 spans 18 residues. With V trimmed by 2 bases and J by 2 bases, 9 bases remained unmatched. CDR1 is KGHSH and CDR2 is LQKENI in the germline V gene. Patients at the Seattle site were enrolled during active infection and followed longitudinally. This clonotype was obtained from a person between 65 and 79 years old with COVID-19, enrolled during active disease. The chain carries TRBV18 and TRBJ2-3, with 11 bases that match TRBD2. The sequencing sample was made of peripheral blood. The CDR3 region is CASSPRIVAGGSTDTQYF. The CDR3 DNA is TGTGCCAGCTCACCAAGGATTGTAGCGGGGGGGTCCACAGATACGCAGTATTTT.